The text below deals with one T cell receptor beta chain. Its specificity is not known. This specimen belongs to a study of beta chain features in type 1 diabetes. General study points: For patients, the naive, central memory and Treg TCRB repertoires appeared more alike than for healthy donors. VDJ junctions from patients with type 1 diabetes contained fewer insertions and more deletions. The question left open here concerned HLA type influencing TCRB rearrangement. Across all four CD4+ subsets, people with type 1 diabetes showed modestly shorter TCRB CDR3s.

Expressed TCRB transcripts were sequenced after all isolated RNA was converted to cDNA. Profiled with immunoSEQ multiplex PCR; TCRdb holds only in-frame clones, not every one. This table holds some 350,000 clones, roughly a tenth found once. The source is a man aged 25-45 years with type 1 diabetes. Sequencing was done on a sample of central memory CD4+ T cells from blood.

Here the CDR3 reads CASSVTNRGSLEQYF. DNA of the CDR3: TGTGCCAGCAGCGTAACGAACAGGGGTTCCCTCGAGCAGTACTTC. V usage is TRBV9 and J usage is TRBJ2-7; 7 nucleotides line up with TRBD1. J was trimmed by 6 bases and V by 1 base; bases with no gene match: 10. CDR1 and CDR2 (germline): SGDLS, YYNGEE. The CDR3 extends over 15 amino acids. Full variable domain (outside the CDR3, taken from reference TRBV9 and TRBJ2-7): DSGVTQTPKHLITATGQRVTLRCSPRSGDLSVYWYQQSLDQGLQFLIQYYNGEERAKGNILERFSAQQFPDLHSELNLSSLELGDSALYFCASSVTNRGSLEQYFGPGTRLTVT.